The sample holds one count of the clone carrying this T cell receptor beta chain. The CDR3 totals 12 residues. The germline V gene encodes CDR1 KGHDR and CDR2 SFDVKD. V lost 5 bases and J lost 9, with 10 bases in between. The data are from a study of blood T cell repertoires in COVID-19. Study at large: Donors in the United States, Italy and Spain gave samples during acute or convalescent COVID-19. T cells, B-cell-depleted T cells, or PBMCs provided the cDNA or gDNA that served as material.

Sequenced by immunoSEQ multiplex PCR; TCRdb stores in-frame clones only, minus some. This table holds fewer than 85,000 clones, 88% found once. The TCR comes from a human donor in a cohort sampled during active COVID-19. The J gene is TRBJ2-1, the V gene TRBV24-1, with a tentative D call TRBD2 (5 bases). Sequencing used peripheral blood. The CDR3 region is CATSGELGEQFF. DNA of the CDR3: TGTGCCACCAGTGGGGAGCTGGGTGAGCAGTTCTTC.